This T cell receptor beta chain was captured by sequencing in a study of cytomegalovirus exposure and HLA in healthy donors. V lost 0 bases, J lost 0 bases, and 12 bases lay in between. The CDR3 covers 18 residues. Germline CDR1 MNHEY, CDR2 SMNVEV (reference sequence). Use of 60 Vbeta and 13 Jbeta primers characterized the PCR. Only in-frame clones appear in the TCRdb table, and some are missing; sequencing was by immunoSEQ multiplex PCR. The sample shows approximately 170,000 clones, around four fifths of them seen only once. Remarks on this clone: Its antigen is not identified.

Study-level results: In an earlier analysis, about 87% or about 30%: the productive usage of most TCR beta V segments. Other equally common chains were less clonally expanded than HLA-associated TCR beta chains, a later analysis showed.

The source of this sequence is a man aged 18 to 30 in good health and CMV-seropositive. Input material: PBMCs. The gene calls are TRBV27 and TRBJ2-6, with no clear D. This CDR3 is CASSLSPTALSGANVLTF. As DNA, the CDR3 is TGTGCCAGCAGTTTATCTCCTACAGCCCTCTCTGGGGCCAACGTCCTGACTTTC.